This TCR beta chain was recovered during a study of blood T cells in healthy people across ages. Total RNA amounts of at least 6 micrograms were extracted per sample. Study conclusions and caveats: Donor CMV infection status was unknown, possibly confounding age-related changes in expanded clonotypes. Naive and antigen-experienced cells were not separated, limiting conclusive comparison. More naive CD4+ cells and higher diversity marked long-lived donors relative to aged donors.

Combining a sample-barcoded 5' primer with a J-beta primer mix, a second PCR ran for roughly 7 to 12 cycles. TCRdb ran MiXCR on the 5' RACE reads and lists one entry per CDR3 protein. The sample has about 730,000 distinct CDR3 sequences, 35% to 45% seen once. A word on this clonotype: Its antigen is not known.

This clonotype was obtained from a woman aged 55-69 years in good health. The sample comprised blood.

CDR3 sequence reads: CASSPRERGTDTQYF. In DNA form, the CDR3 reads TGCGCCAGCAGCCCGAGGGAGAGGGGCACAGATACGCAGTATTTT. This rearrangement joins TRBV5-1 to TRBJ2-3; possible D gene TRBD2, 5 bases. Deletions cut 4 bases from V and 1 base from J, with 13 bases between. Germline V gene data show CDR1 as SGHRS and CDR2 as YFSETQ. This CDR3 is built from 15 residues.